These 24 T cell receptor beta chains were all obtained from the same sample, sequenced in a study of B cell selection in AIRE deficiency. Generated by immunoSEQ multiplex PCR, the TCRdb table keeps only in-frame clones and is missing some. The table records over 20,000 clones, around 97% of them present only once. The sorted conventional CD4 T cells were gated as CD4+CD127+. Sequenced material: conventional CD4+ T cells sorted from PBMCs. These receptors came from a human donor with AIRE deficiency.

This clone has a single count. The chain recombines TRBV30 with TRBJ1-1; D is uncertain. CDR3 size: 13 residues. The V gene lost 2 bases and the J gene lost 4 bases, with 11 bases spanning the gap. CDR1 and CDR2 from the germline V gene are GTSNPN and SVGIG (reference sequence). The CDR3 nucleotides read TGTGCCTGGAGTCTTTATTCTTCCACTGAAGCTTTCTTT. Its translation: CAWSLYSSTEAFF. Variable domain in full (rest from reference TRBV30 and TRBJ1-1): SQTIHQWPATLVQPVGSPLSLECTVEGTSNPNLYWYRQAAGRGLQLLFYSVGIGQISSEVPQNLSASRPQDRQFILSSKKLLLSDSGFYLCAWSLYSSTEAFFGQGTRLTVV.

The chain is built from TRBV4-1 and TRBJ2-1; possibly TRBD2 for D (7 bases). There are 18 residues in the CDR3. V gave up 1 base and J gave up 2 bases, with 18 bases separating them. Germline V gene data show CDR1 as MGHRA and CDR2 as YSYEKL. Here the CDR3 reads CASSQGLRGRGPYNEQFF. CDR3 nucleotides: TGCGCCAGCAGCCAAGGATTAAGGGGGAGGGGCCCCTACAATGAGCAGTTCTTC.

The chain employs TRBV19 and TRBJ1-2; 7 nucleotides line up with TRBD1. This CDR3 is built from 13 residues. J was trimmed by 7 bases and V by 5 bases; bases with no gene match: 7. Germline V gene lookup returns CDR1 LNHDA and CDR2 SQIVND (reference sequence). This CDR3 reads CASSQQTGTGYTF. The CDR3 region has the DNA TGTGCCAGTAGTCAGCAGACAGGGACTGGCTACACCTTC. The whole variable domain, remainder taken from reference TRBV19 and TRBJ1-2, is DGGITQSPKYLFRKEGQNVTLSCEQNLNHDAMYWYRQDPGQGLRLIYYSQIVNDFQKGDIAEGYSVSREKKESFPLTVTSAQKNPTAFYLCASSQQTGTGYTFGSGTRLTVV.

The chain couples TRBV9 to TRBJ2-5; D unclear. The germline gives CDR1 SGDLS, CDR2 YYNGEE. The CDR3 loop spans 12 amino acids. V lost 0 bases and J 4 bases, leaving 4 bases between the germline ends. The CDR3 here is CASSVAGETQYF. The DNA of the CDR3 is TGTGCCAGCAGCGTAGCGGGAGAGACCCAGTACTTC.

This rearrangement joins TRBV7-2 to TRBJ2-1; 8 bases are a match to TRBD2. The germline V gene has CDR1 SGHTA and CDR2 FQGNSA. The CDR3 runs to 15 residues. Germline trimming cut 5 bases from V and 4 bases from J; bases unmatched to any gene: 7. CDR3 amino acids: CASSQTSGRYNEQFF. CDR3 DNA sequence: TGTGCCAGCAGCCAAACTAGCGGACGGTACAATGAGCAGTTCTTC. Full variable domain (remainder filled in from reference TRBV7-2 and TRBJ2-1): GAGVSQSPSNKVTEKGKDVELRCDPISGHTALYWYRQSLGQGLEFLIYFQGNSAPDKSGLPSDRFSAERTGGSVSTLTIQRTQQEDSAVYLCASSQTSGRYNEQFFGPGTRLTVL.

This rearrangement joins TRBV4-3 to TRBJ2-7; TRBD2 might be the D (5 bases). CDR1 is LGHNA, CDR2 YSLEER, per germline. The CDR3 covers 15 residues. The ends were cut back, 0 bases at V and 2 bases at J, with 11 bases in the middle. The CDR3 region is CASSQDLRGPYEQYF. The CDR3 region has the DNA TGCGCCAGCAGCCAAGATCTTCGGGGTCCCTACGAGCAGTACTTC.

The V call is TRBV10-3, the J call TRBJ2-2; D possibly corresponds to TRBD2 (5 bases). V was clipped by 3 bases and J by 4 bases, with 12 bases between them. The length of the CDR3 is 15 residues. The germline V gene has CDR1 ENHRY and CDR2 SYGVKD. Written as DNA, the CDR3 is TGTGCCATCAGTGACGCGGGCACTACCACCGGGGAGCTGTTTTTT. Translating it yields CAISDAGTTTGELFF.

This clone occurred once. The chain recombines TRBV11-2 with TRBJ2-3, with D perhaps matching TRBD1 (6 bases). CDR1 is SGHAT and CDR2 is FQNNGV in the germline V gene. V lost 5 bases and J lost 2, with 14 bases in between. The CDR3 is 15 amino acids. The CDR3 sequence: CASSPLQGLTDTQYF. CDR3 in DNA: TGTGCCAGCAGCCCTTTACAGGGCCTCACAGATACGCAGTATTTT. Full variable domain (outside the CDR3, taken from reference TRBV11-2 and TRBJ2-3): EAGVAQSPRYKIIEKRQSVAFWCNPISGHATLYWYQQILGQGPKLLIQFQNNGVVDDSQLPKDRFSAERLKGVDSTLKIQPAKLEDSAVYLCASSPLQGLTDTQYFGPGTRLTVL.

The V gene is TRBV7-9, the J gene TRBJ1-4; unclear D gene. CDR3 length equals 15 residues. Germline lookup yields CDR1 SEHNR and CDR2 FQNEAQ (reference sequence). Trimming cost V 5 bases and J 3 bases, with 13 bases left between them. CDR3 nucleotides: TGTGCCAGCAGCCGACTTCAGCGGGCTAATGAAAAACTGTTTTTT. Translating it yields CASSRLQRANEKLFF.

This rearrangement joins TRBV19 to TRBJ2-7; 11 bases map to TRBD1. This CDR3 comprises 15 residues. CDR1 is LNHDA and CDR2 is SQIVND in the germline V gene (reference sequence). After removal of 3 bases from V and 6 bases from J, the junction contained 7 bases not matched to a gene. The DNA of the CDR3 is TGTGCCAGTAGTATGGAGGGGACAGGGGGTTCCGAGCAGTACTTC. Its translation is CASSMEGTGGSEQYF.

V and J are TRBV5-5 and TRBJ2-3; 8 bases are a match to TRBD1. From germline, CDR1 is SGHKS and CDR2 YYEKEE (reference sequence). This CDR3 region has 13 residues. V lost 4 bases to trimming and J lost 11 bases; unmatched junction nucleotides: 9. CDR3 sequence (DNA): TGTGCCAGCAGCAGACAGGACAGGGTTGGGCAGTATTTT. As protein: CASSRQDRVGQYF.

The rearrangement joins TRBV7-2 to TRBJ2-4; possible D gene TRBD2, 6 bases. CDR3 size: 19 residues. Looked up from germline, CDR1 is SGHTA and CDR2 is FQGNSA. V gave up 4 bases and J gave up 0 bases, with 22 bases separating them. The CDR3 DNA follows: TGTGCCAGCAGCTCCCACCCCCCCCTAGCGAATCTAGCCAAAAACATTCAGTACTTC. The encoded protein is CASSSHPPLANLAKNIQYF.

The rearrangement links TRBV2 to TRBJ1-5; a weak D match, TRBD1 (5 bases). Trimming shortened V by 5 bases and J by 2 bases, and 13 bases separated the two germline ends. CDR1 is SNHLY and CDR2 is FYNNEI in the germline V gene. The CDR3 extends over 15 amino acids. The CDR3 nucleotides are TGTGCCAGCAGTATGGGGGGAACGGGCAATCAGCCCCAGCATTTT. Its protein is CASSMGGTGNQPQHF.

The genes are TRBV28 and TRBJ2-5; perhaps TRBD2 as D (5 bases). This CDR3 has 15 amino acids. Germline V CDR1 and CDR2: MDHEN, SYDVKM. V lost 8 bases to trimming and J lost 2 bases, with 18 bases between them. The CDR3 protein is CASSRRRSGQETQYF. Written as DNA, the CDR3 is TGTGCCAGCTCCCGAAGGAGGTCGGGTCAAGAGACCCAGTACTTC.

The genes are TRBV28 and TRBJ1-4; D is possibly TRBD1 (5 bases). Germline V gene lookup returns CDR1 MDHEN and CDR2 SYDVKM. V dropped 5 bases and J dropped 8 bases, with 21 bases sitting between them. The CDR3 totals 16 residues. The CDR3 loop is CASSRGAGGVGEKLFF. CDR3 nucleotides: TGTGCCAGCAGTCGGGGAGCTGGGGGGGTAGGAGAAAAACTGTTTTTT. Full variable domain (rest looked up from reference TRBV28 and TRBJ1-4): DVKVTQSSRYLVKRTGEKVFLECVQDMDHENMFWYRQDPGLGLRLIYFSYDVKMKEKGDIPEGYSVSREKKERFSLILESASTNQTSMYLCASSRGAGGVGEKLFFGSGTQLSVL.

This sequence joins TRBV4-3 and TRBJ2-7; TRBD1 or TRBD2 may be the D gene (6 bases each). The CDR3 totals 14 residues. V lost 1 base and J 5 bases, leaving 12 bases between the germline ends. The germline V gene has CDR1 LGHNA and CDR2 YSLEER. CDR3 DNA: TGCGCCAGCAGCCAAGTCCCTAGGGGGGACGAGCAGTACTTC. Amino acids: CASSQVPRGDEQYF.

CDR3 DNA sequence: TGTGCCAGCAGCCGCACTGACAGGGGGGACGAGCAGTACTTC. It is translated as CASSRTDRGDEQYF. The V and J genes are TRBV7-6 and TRBJ2-7, with 9 bases fitting TRBD1. The CDR3 runs to 14 residues. The J segment lost 5 bases and the V segment lost 5 bases, leaving 7 bases of the junction unmatched. From germline, CDR1 is SGHVS and CDR2 FNYEAQ.

The rearrangement uses TRBV4-3 and TRBJ2-1; 9 bases are a match to TRBD2. V lost 0 bases to trimming and J lost 15 bases; unmatched junction nucleotides: 12. The CDR3 covers 15 residues. The germline gives CDR1 LGHNA, CDR2 YSLEER. In DNA, the CDR3 is TGCGCCAGCAGCCAAGATGGGCTAGCGGGAAGGGTGCCGTTCTTC. Translating gives CASSQDGLAGRVPFF.

The chain employs TRBV18 and TRBJ2-7; 12 bases line up with TRBD2. V gave up 3 bases and J gave up 5 bases; unmatched junction bases: 8. The CDR3 runs to 16 residues. The germline gives CDR1 KGHSH, CDR2 LQKENI. The CDR3 is CASSPDWTSGIDEQYF. The CDR3 DNA follows: TGTGCCAGCTCACCGGATTGGACTAGCGGGATCGACGAGCAGTACTTC.

V and J are TRBV2 and TRBJ2-1; 7 bases fit TRBD2. J gave up 9 bases and V 7 bases, and 9 bases lay outside the gene matches. CDR1 is SNHLY, CDR2 FYNNEI, per germline. The CDR3 has 13 residues. As DNA, the CDR3 is TGTGCCAGCAATGATGTGGGAGGGGTTGAGCAGTTCTTC. Translating it yields CASNDVGGVEQFF. Full variable domain (rest looked up from reference TRBV2 and TRBJ2-1): EPEVTQTPSHQVTQMGQEVILRCVPISNHLYFYWYRQILGQKVEFLVSFYNNEISEKSEIFDDQFSVERPDGSNFTLKIRSTKLEDSAMYFCASNDVGGVEQFFGPGTRLTVL.

V and J are TRBV18 and TRBJ2-3; the match to TRBD1 covers 8 bases. J was trimmed by 2 bases and V by 3 bases; bases with no gene match: 7. Germline V CDR1 and CDR2: KGHSH, LQKENI. CDR3 size: 16 residues. The CDR3 DNA reads TGTGCCAGCTCACCGGGGACAGGTCCCCCCACAGATACGCAGTATTTT. Encoded protein: CASSPGTGPPTDTQYF.

J is TRBJ2-4 and V is TRBV11-3; D not resolved. This CDR3 is built from 17 residues. Germline V lookup: CDR1 SGHNT, CDR2 YENEEA. The V gene lost 0 bases and the J gene lost 0 bases, with 12 bases spanning the gap. The CDR3, as DNA: TGTGCCAGCAGCTTAGATGGCAGGCAGCTAGCCAAAAACATTCAGTACTTC. The encoded protein is CASSLDGRQLAKNIQYF. Full variable domain (remainder filled in from reference TRBV11-3 and TRBJ2-4): EAGVVQSPRYKIIEKKQPVAFWCNPISGHNTLYWYLQNLGQGPELLIRYENEEAVDDSQLPKDRFSAERLKGVDSTLKIQPAELGDSAVYLCASSLDGRQLAKNIQYFGAGTRLSVL.

Only one count was recorded for this clone. The chain is built from TRBV5-4 and TRBJ2-1; 11 bases align to TRBD2. The CDR3 spans 14 residues. Losses at the gene ends were 7 bases for V and 3 bases for J; bases not matched to a gene: 3. Germline CDR1 reads SGHNT; CDR2 reads YYREEE (reference sequence). The CDR3 DNA sequence: TGTGCCAGCGAACTAGCGGGAGTCTACAATGAGCAGTTCTTC. Translating gives CASELAGVYNEQFF.

The chain is built from TRBV11-3 and TRBJ2-2, with D possibly called TRBD1 or TRBD2 (5 bases each). The germline CDR1 and CDR2 sequences are SGHNT and YENEEA. Trimming stripped 0 bases from V and 5 bases from J, with 10 bases between. This CDR3 is 15 amino acids long. The CDR3 region is CASSLDPGTTGELFF. The DNA of the CDR3 is TGTGCCAGCAGCTTAGATCCCGGGACGACCGGGGAGCTGTTTTTT.